One sample yielded the 24 T cell receptor beta chains listed below, sequenced in a study of vaccination and CD4 T cells after COVID-19. Their recognized antigens are unknown. The study sequenced cultured CD4+ T cell DNA using the Oncomine TCR Beta short-read assay. A single record per CDR3 protein comes from TCRdb applying MiXCR to the PCR reads. The profile covers tens of thousands of distinct CDR3 sequences, with 43% appearing a single time and under 15% taken by the ten largest. As to treatment: approximately 9-day PBMC culture with coronavirus spike peptide pools or control peptides (ViraFEST assay). The specimen was CD4+ T cells from blood, cultured in vitro. The receptors shown here come from a human donor who had recovered from COVID-19.

This clonotype was recorded a few times. This chain joins TRBV20-1 and TRBJ1-6, with D unclear. V lost 3 bases to trimming and J lost 1 base, with 19 bases between them. Germline V CDR1 and CDR2: DFQATT, SNEGSKA (reference sequence). The CDR3 loop spans 18 amino acids. CDR3 in amino acids: CSASEGLRIGSYNSPLHF. The CDR3 bases are TGCAGTGCTAGTGAAGGCCTCAGGATAGGGTCCTATAATTCACCCCTCCACTTT.

A few counts support this clonotype. The rearrangement uses TRBV10-1 and TRBJ2-5; D possibly corresponds to TRBD1 (6 bases). Trimming took off 2 bases at V and 4 bases at J, with 17 bases between the two ends. The CDR3 extends over 16 amino acids. Per germline, CDR1 WNHNN and CDR2 SYGVQD (reference sequence). The CDR3 loop reads CASSEVAGERGETQYF. The CDR3 nucleotides read TGCGCCAGCAGTGAGGTAGCAGGGGAAAGGGGAGAGACCCAGTACTTC.

The rearrangement uses TRBV6-1 and TRBJ1-6, with a weak D call TRBD1 (5 bases). The CDR3 length is 14 residues. V was cut by 6 bases and J by 5 bases, with 11 bases left in between. Germline-derived CDR1 and CDR2 are MNHNS and SASEGT. This CDR3 is CASSRQLNNSPLHF. The CDR3 DNA reads as TGTGCCAGCAGCCGACAGTTAAATAATTCACCCCTCCACTTT.

The chain couples TRBV12-3 or TRBV12-4 to TRBJ2-1; 8 bases align to TRBD2. The CDR3 has 19 amino acids. After removal of 7 bases from V and 0 bases from J, the junction contained 17 bases not matched to a gene. The CDR3 spells CASTLRGAGGHSSYNEQFF. The DNA of the CDR3 is TGTGCCAGCACCCTTAGGGGGGCGGGGGGTCATAGCTCCTACAATGAGCAGTTCTTC.

The rearrangement uses TRBV20-1 and TRBJ1-4; unclear D gene. Looked up from germline, CDR1 is DFQATT and CDR2 is SNEGSKA (reference sequence). This CDR3 is built from 14 residues. V lost 0 bases and J lost 8, with 13 bases in between. In DNA form, the CDR3 reads TGCAGTGCTAGAGATGGAGAACCCTCGGAAAAACTGTTTTTT. It is translated as CSARDGEPSEKLFF.

The chain employs TRBV5-4 and TRBJ2-5; D may be TRBD1 or TRBD2 (5 bases each). CDR3 size: 14 residues. The germline V gene has CDR1 SGHNT and CDR2 YYREEE (reference sequence). Trimming took 0 bases from V and 1 from J, leaving 7 bases between them. CDR3 residues: CASSLAGGQETQYF. The CDR3 DNA reads as TGTGCCAGCAGCTTGGCTGGGGGCCAAGAGACCCAGTACTTC.

CDR3 amino acids: CASSQDRKPPDTQYF. In nucleotides, the CDR3 is TGTGCCAGCAGCCAAGATCGAAAGCCCCCTGATACGCAGTATTTT. The rearrangement uses TRBV4-2 and TRBJ2-3; unclear D gene. This CDR3 contains 15 residues. Germline V gene lookup returns CDR1 LGHNA and CDR2 YNFKEQ. Trimming removed 0 bases at V and 6 bases at J, with 13 bases between.

The CDR3 reads CASSVEASETQYF. CDR3 nucleotides: TGTGCCAGCAGTGTGGAAGCGAGCGAGACCCAGTACTTC. The chain recombines TRBV2 with TRBJ2-5; D unclear. CDR3 length equals 13 residues. Germline CDR1 is SNHLY and CDR2 is FYNNEI. The germline V and J ends were trimmed by 4 bases and 5 bases, with 11 bases remaining between them.

The CDR3 region is CASSLIGLRGPDWTQYF. Here the CDR3 DNA reads TGCGCCAGCAGCTTAATCGGGTTAAGGGGTCCGGATTGGACCCAGTACTTC. The chain recombines TRBV5-1 with TRBJ2-5; weak D call: TRBD1 (5 bases). The CDR3 loop spans 17 amino acids. V was clipped by 2 bases and J by 7 bases, with 24 bases between them. CDR1 is SGHRS and CDR2 is YFSETQ in the germline V gene.

This chain uses TRBV20-1 with TRBJ1-2, with D unclear. The CDR3 length is 12 residues. Germline loops: CDR1 DFQATT, CDR2 SNEGSKA (reference sequence). V lost 5 bases and J lost 4, with 11 bases in between. The CDR3 nucleotides read TGCAGTGCTCACCTGCGGCTCTATGGCTACACCTTC. This sequence encodes CSAHLRLYGYTF.

This clonotype has only a few counts. The genes are TRBV2 and TRBJ1-2, with 12 bases lining up with TRBD1. This CDR3 is built from 15 residues. V shed 2 bases, J shed 7 bases, and the junction held 5 bases outside the gene matches. Germline V gene lookup returns CDR1 SNHLY and CDR2 FYNNEI. CDR3 sequence: CASSETGTGGLGYTF. DNA of the CDR3: TGTGCCAGCAGTGAAACTGGGACAGGGGGCCTTGGCTACACCTTC.

The chain joins TRBV28 to TRBJ1-1; 7 nucleotides align to TRBD1. The J segment lost 4 bases and the V segment lost 3 bases, leaving 8 bases of the junction unmatched. The CDR3 is 15 amino acids. Looked up from germline, CDR1 is MDHEN and CDR2 is SYDVKM. CDR3 amino acids: CASSFRYRGRTEAFF. The CDR3 nucleotides read TGTGCCAGCAGTTTTCGTTACAGGGGCCGCACTGAAGCTTTCTTT.

The sample holds a few counts of this clonotype. This chain links TRBV4-2 with TRBJ2-1; D gene uncertain. Germline V gives CDR1 LGHNA, CDR2 YNFKEQ. This CDR3 contains 16 residues. The V and J ends lost 4 bases and 0 bases respectively, with 13 bases between them. The CDR3 is CASSREASSSYNEQFF. Written as DNA, the CDR3 is TGTGCCAGCAGCCGAGAAGCCTCGAGCTCCTACAATGAGCAGTTCTTC.

This clonotype was seen a few times. The CDR3 nucleotides are TGCAGTGCTAGAAACGGGCGGACCGGGGAGCTGTTTTTT. Protein: CSARNGRTGELFF. The rearrangement links TRBV20-1 to TRBJ2-2; D is uncertain. The CDR3 has 13 amino acids. Germline V gene data show CDR1 as DFQATT and CDR2 as SNEGSKA (reference sequence). V gave up 2 bases and J gave up 5 bases, with 9 bases separating them.

The table lists this clonotype with a few counts. DNA of the CDR3: TGTGCCAGCAGGTTACTAGGGAGCTATGGCTACACCTTC. Its protein is CASRLLGSYGYTF. The rearrangement links TRBV28 to TRBJ1-2, with D hard to call. Germline CDR1 is MDHEN and CDR2 is SYDVKM. CDR3 size: 13 residues. Trimming removed 6 bases from V and 4 bases from J, with 12 bases in between.

The chain carries TRBV11-2 and TRBJ2-1; 9 positions match TRBD1. Germline lookup yields CDR1 SGHAT and CDR2 FQNNGV. There are 16 residues in the CDR3. Losses at the gene ends were 0 bases for V and 7 bases for J; bases not matched to a gene: 7. CDR3 coding DNA: TGTGCCAGCAGCTTAGATCGGGGACAGGGTAATAATGAGCAGTTCTTC. Its translation: CASSLDRGQGNNEQFF.

This clonotype was counted a single time. This sequence joins TRBV12-3 or TRBV12-4 and TRBJ1-6, with 8 bases that match TRBD1. V lost 5 bases, J lost 9 bases, and 6 bases stayed unmatched. The CDR3 is 14 residues long. The CDR3 DNA reads as TGTGCCAGCAGTGTCGGACAGGGAGCTTCACCCCTCCACTTT. Protein product: CASSVGQGASPLHF.

This clonotype was detected only a few times. CDR3 protein: CASRRDRGTGELFF. CDR3 sequence (DNA): TGTGCCAGCAGACGGGACAGGGGGACCGGGGAGCTGTTTTTT. This rearrangement joins TRBV2 to TRBJ2-2, with 11 nucleotides matching TRBD1. V lost 6 bases, J lost 5 bases, and 2 bases stayed unmatched. The CDR3 sequence is 14 residues long. Germline V lookup: CDR1 SNHLY, CDR2 FYNNEI.

This chain joins TRBV25-1 and TRBJ1-2, with D hard to call. CDR1 and CDR2 (germline): MGHDK, SYGVNS. V was trimmed by 1 base and J by 8 bases, leaving 14 bases between them. The CDR3 runs to 14 residues. The CDR3 DNA follows: TGTGCCAGCAGTGAATCTGTGTGGGCTGCCGGCTACACCTTC. Its translation is CASSESVWAAGYTF.

By sample fraction, this clonotype is medium-sized. V usage is TRBV20-1 and J usage is TRBJ1-1; 7 nucleotides line up with TRBD1. Unmatched junction bases numbered 4, after V lost 1 base and J lost 2 bases. Germline-derived CDR1 and CDR2 are DFQATT and SNEGSKA (reference sequence). CDR3 size: 14 residues. The CDR3 nucleotides read TGCAGTGCTAGAGCAGGGACAGCAAACACTGAAGCTTTCTTT. The encoded protein is CSARAGTANTEAFF.

Only a few counts were recorded for this clonotype. This chain connects TRBV11-2 to TRBJ1-1; TRBD1 might be the D (5 bases). V was clipped by 5 bases and J by 0 bases, with 13 bases between them. Per germline, CDR1 SGHAT and CDR2 FQNNGV. This CDR3 region has 15 residues. The CDR3 sequence is CASSNRDLLNTEAFF. The DNA for the CDR3 is TGTGCCAGCAGCAACCGGGACCTCCTGAACACTGAAGCTTTCTTT.

The V gene is TRBV20-1, the J gene TRBJ1-2; 8 bases are a match to TRBD1. The CDR3 runs 11 residues. Germline V gene data show CDR1 as DFQATT and CDR2 as SNEGSKA (reference sequence). CDR3 sequence reads: CNIDRGNGYTF. DNA for the CDR3: TGCAACATTGACAGGGGAAATGGCTACACCTTC.

This chain uses TRBV27 with TRBJ1-2; D perhaps matches TRBD1 (5 bases). Germline V CDR1 and CDR2: MNHEY, SMNVEV (reference sequence). The V and J ends lost 5 bases and 1 base respectively, with 8 bases between them. This CDR3 region has 13 residues. The CDR3 DNA reads as TGTGCCAGCAGTGTGGGACTTAACTATGGCTACACCTTC. Amino acid sequence: CASSVGLNYGYTF.

This chain joins TRBV10-1 and TRBJ2-2; tentatively, D is TRBD1 (5 bases). The ends were cut back, 5 bases at V and 3 bases at J, with 13 bases in the middle. Germline CDR1 reads WNHNN; CDR2 reads SYGVQD (reference sequence). The CDR3 consists of 15 residues. The CDR3, as DNA: TGCGCCAGCAGTCATCAGGGCCTTGACACCGGGGAGCTGTTTTTT. Protein: CASSHQGLDTGELFF.